This TCR beta chain derives from a study of shared clonotypes between healthy human individuals. Broader study findings: A reduction in generation probabilities was seen for non-shared clonotypes relative to those shared by all four donors. What naive subsets generally showed was a larger estimated richness than memory subsets showed.

Per the germline V gene, CDR1 is KGHSH and CDR2 is LQKENI. V lost 4 bases to trimming and J lost 5 bases, with 23 bases between them. The CDR3 extends over 17 amino acids. Points on this clone: Its antigen is still unknown.

Profiling relied on immunoSEQ multiplex PCR, and the TCRdb table lists in-frame clones only, not all of them. The data contain roughly 320,000 clones, around 87% of them singletons. The clonotype originates from a man between 18 and 29 years old in good health. Sequencing used memory CD8+ T cells sorted from blood. Noted subset: CD45RO+ cells pooled with CCR7-negative TemRA cells. The chain is built from TRBV18 and TRBJ1-2; maybe TRBD1 (5 bases). CDR3 nucleotides: TGTGCCAGCTCACTAGTGAGACAGACCTCCCTCCCTTATGGCTACACCTTC. It translates to CASSLVRQTSLPYGYTF.